This T cell receptor (beta chain) was sequenced during a study of blood T cell repertoires in COVID-19. Turning to the study itself: The United States, Italy and Spain supplied acute and convalescent COVID-19 samples. T cells, B-cell-depleted T cells, or PBMCs provided the cDNA or gDNA that served as material.

This CDR3 comprises 14 residues. V was shortened by 2 bases and J by 7 bases, with 14 bases between the two germline ends. CDR1 and CDR2 from the germline V gene are LGHNA and YNFKEQ. In the authors' workflow: Estimation of nucleated cell counts was performed using reference gene primer amplification. Data came from immunoSEQ multiplex PCR; TCRdb stores just in-frame clones and leaves some out. V and J calls and clone size come straight from that table; D and trimming were deduced from the DNA. The repertoire consists of roughly 100,000 clones, with 89% occurring once and the leading ten covering more than 3%.

Material for sequencing was peripheral blood. The receptor was isolated from a woman in her seventies with acute or convalescent COVID-19. The chain carries TRBV4-2 and TRBJ1-1; D possibly corresponds to TRBD1 (5 bases). The CDR3 loop reads CASSQFGRASEAFF. For the CDR3, the DNA is TGTGCCAGCAGCCAATTCGGCAGGGCGAGTGAAGCTTTCTTT.